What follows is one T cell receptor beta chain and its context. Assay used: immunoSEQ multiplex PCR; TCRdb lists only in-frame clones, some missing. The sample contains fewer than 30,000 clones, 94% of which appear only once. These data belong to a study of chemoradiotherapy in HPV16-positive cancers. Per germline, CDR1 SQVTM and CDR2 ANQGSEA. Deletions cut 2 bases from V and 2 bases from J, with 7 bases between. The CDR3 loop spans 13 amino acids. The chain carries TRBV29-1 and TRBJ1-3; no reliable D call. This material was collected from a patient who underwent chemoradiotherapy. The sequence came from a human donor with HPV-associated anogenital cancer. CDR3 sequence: CSVEKGTGNTIYF. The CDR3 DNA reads TGCAGCGTTGAAAAAGGGACTGGAAACACCATATATTTT.